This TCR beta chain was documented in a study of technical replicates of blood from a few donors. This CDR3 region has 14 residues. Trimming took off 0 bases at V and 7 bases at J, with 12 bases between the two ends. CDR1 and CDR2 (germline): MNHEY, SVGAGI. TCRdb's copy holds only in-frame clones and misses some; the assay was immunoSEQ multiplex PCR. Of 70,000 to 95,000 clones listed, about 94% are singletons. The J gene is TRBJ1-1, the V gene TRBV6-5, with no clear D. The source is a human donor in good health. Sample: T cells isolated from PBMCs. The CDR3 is CASSYSGVGIEAFF. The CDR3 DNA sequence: TGTGCCAGCAGTTACTCCGGGGTGGGTATTGAAGCTTTCTTT.